Listed below are T cell receptor beta chains from one sample, sequenced in a study of monozygotic twins with inflammatory bowel disease. From the 5' RACE reads, TCRdb lists one entry per CDR3 protein and no DNA. The sample's table shows roughly 320,000 distinct CDR3 sequences. Sequenced: blood. Every receptor here comes from a human donor with ulcerative colitis or Crohn's disease, or a healthy co-twin of an affected twin (not recorded which). Both conserved end residues are part of each CDR3.

TRBJ1-2,TRBV13,CASSWEDYGYTF
TRBJ1-2,TRBV5-1,CASSLGQGARKNGYTF
TRBJ2-3,TRBV13,CASSFTLAGGSTDTQYF
TRBJ2-2,TRBV20-1,CSAREEGGGHYTGELFF
TRBJ1-2,TRBV2,CASSDWGADYGYTF
TRBJ1-1,TRBV19,CASTTHDRPEAFF
TRBJ2-1,TRBV20-1,CSAPNSYNEQFF
TRBJ2-5,TRBV28,CASSPRLAGVQETQYF
TRBJ2-7,TRBV5-1,CASSTGTGDYYGYF
TRBJ2-7,TRBV14,CASSQEWQSREQYF
TRBJ2-7,TRBV5-1,CASSAGYEQYF
TRBJ1-6,TRBV6-5,CASSYDRGSAPLHF
TRBJ2-1,TRBV7-3,CASSRLTGVSTHKEDEQFF
TRBJ2-5,TRBV5-1,CASSLVVGETQYF
TRBJ2-7,TRBV7-9,CASRRTSGPHEQYF
TRBJ1-4,TRBV5-1,CASSLEGSTNEKLFF
TRBJ1-2,TRBV12-3/TRBV12-4,CATHTGKTGYTF
TRBJ2-2,TRBV6-5,CASSYDRRDTGELFF
TRBJ2-5,TRBV5-1,CASSFDRGRETQYF
TRBJ1-5,TRBV18,CASSSRASDSNQPQHF
TRBJ1-5,TRBV19,CAGSGHGVNQPQHF
TRBJ1-1,TRBV28,CASSLGGSGTEAFF
TRBJ1-5,TRBV18,CASRPGGSNQPQHF
TRBJ2-3,TRBV12-3/TRBV12-4,CASKATGTSGRDTQYF
TRBJ1-4,TRBV7-9,CASSTTGPHEKLFF
TRBJ2-1,TRBV19,CASRRSGGNEQFF
TRBJ2-2,TRBV7-2,CASSAGQGVNTGELFF
TRBJ2-1,TRBV24-1,CATSSASPKYNEQFF
TRBJ2-7,TRBV4-3,CASSQEGEHYEQYF
TRBJ2-3,TRBV29-1,CSVGLAGNTDTQYF
TRBJ2-7,TRBV24-1,CATSDSRTSGSYEQYF
TRBJ2-7,TRBV15,CATSRDYRGYEQYF
TRBJ2-7,TRBV7-9,CASSRTSGVVEQYF
TRBJ1-1,TRBV27,CATRWTGRPEAFF
TRBJ1-3,TRBV7-9,CASSHPQGDLDTIYF
TRBJ2-3,TRBV6-1,CASPSTAGGPGTDTQYF
TRBJ2-1,TRBV20-1,CSAKAVTEQFF
TRBJ1-1,TRBV12-3/TRBV12-4,CASRWDRAYTEAFF
TRBJ1-4,TRBV7-2,CASSPRGGGPEKLFF
TRBJ1-2,TRBV18,CASSPKTAAGTFHYGYTF
TRBJ2-1,TRBV7-2,CASSLGGRNNEQFF
TRBJ1-1,TRBV6-5,CASWGVTNTEAFF
TRBJ2-2,TRBV5-1,CASSLDPGGNTGELFF
TRBJ2-3,TRBV7-9,CASSVGQGTADTQYF
TRBJ2-4,TRBV25-1,CASSEWGEGLDIQYF
TRBJ2-2,TRBV30,CAWSLTGSTGELFF
TRBJ1-2,TRBV20-1,CSARDLQQTAPYGYTF
TRBJ1-5,TRBV24-1,CATSVNRVNQPQHF